This T cell receptor (beta chain) was obtained from a study of memory B cells and T cells in multiple sclerosis. Study-wide results and limits: Compartments had unequal clone-set sizes, affecting shared clonotype counts.

The V and J ends lost 7 bases and 7 bases respectively, with 17 bases between them. The CDR3 is 14 residues long. Germline V CDR1 and CDR2: MNHNY, SVGAGI (reference sequence). Comment on this clone: No antigen is known for it.

Some clones are missing from TCRdb's copy, which holds only in-frame ones; the method was immunoSEQ multiplex PCR. Of 13,000 to 15,000 clones in the sample, almost 70% are singletons; the top ten hold around 2.5%. The receptor was derived from a human donor with multiple sclerosis. The material sequenced was memory (CD45RO+) CD4+ T cells from blood. The J gene is TRBJ1-5, the V gene TRBV6-6; D is undetermined. The CDR3 DNA reads as TGTGCCAGCACCTCCCCGTTGGAGTTCCAGCCCCAGCATTTT. Translating gives CASTSPLEFQPQHF.